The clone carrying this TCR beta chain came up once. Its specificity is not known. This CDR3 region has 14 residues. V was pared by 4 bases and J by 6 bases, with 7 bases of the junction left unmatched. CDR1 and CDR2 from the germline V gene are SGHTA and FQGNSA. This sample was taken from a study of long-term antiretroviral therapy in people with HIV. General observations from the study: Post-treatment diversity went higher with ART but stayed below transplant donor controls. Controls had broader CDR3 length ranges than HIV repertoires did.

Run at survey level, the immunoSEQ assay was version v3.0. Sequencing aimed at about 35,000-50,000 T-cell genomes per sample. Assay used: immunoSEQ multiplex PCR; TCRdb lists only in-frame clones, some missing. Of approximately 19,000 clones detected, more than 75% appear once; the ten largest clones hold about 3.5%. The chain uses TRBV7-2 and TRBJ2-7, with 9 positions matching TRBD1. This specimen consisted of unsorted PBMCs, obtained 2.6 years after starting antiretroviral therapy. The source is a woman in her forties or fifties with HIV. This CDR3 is CASSSTGGSGEQYF. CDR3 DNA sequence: TGTGCCAGCAGCTCGACAGGGGGTTCGGGCGAGCAGTACTTC.